The present TCR beta chain was sequenced within a study of T-cell reconstitution after alpha-beta-depleted transplantation in children. Findings of the study overall: The study traced high day-60 TCRbeta diversity in some patients to surviving recipient T cells and thymic progenitors. In patients about two months after transplant, alpha-beta T cells reportedly arose from several hundred expanded graft clones. Newly generated T cells supplied most T-cell counts and diversity one year post-transplant.

Molecular barcoding with unique molecular identifiers was used for the TCRbeta library. One entry per CDR3 protein, called by TCRdb with MiXCR from the PCR reads. Here the sample spans around 800,000 distinct CDR3 sequences, about 16% being singletons. This clonotype came up a few times. Its specificity is not known. The CDR3 has 14 residues. V lost 3 bases and J 3 bases, leaving 12 bases between the germline ends. The sequencing here drew on PBMCs, mostly from graft donor cells, taken 360 days after TCRalphabeta/CD19-depleted stem cell transplant. The source of this sequence is a male patient under 18 who had a stem cell transplant for acute lymphoblastic leukemia, so the T cells may come from the graft donor. The chain employs TRBV12-3 or TRBV12-4 and TRBJ2-7; maybe TRBD2 (7 bases). CDR3 amino acids: CASSLRRGLYEQYF. Here the CDR3 DNA reads TGTGCCAGCAGTTTGAGGCGGGGGCTCTACGAGCAGTACTTC.